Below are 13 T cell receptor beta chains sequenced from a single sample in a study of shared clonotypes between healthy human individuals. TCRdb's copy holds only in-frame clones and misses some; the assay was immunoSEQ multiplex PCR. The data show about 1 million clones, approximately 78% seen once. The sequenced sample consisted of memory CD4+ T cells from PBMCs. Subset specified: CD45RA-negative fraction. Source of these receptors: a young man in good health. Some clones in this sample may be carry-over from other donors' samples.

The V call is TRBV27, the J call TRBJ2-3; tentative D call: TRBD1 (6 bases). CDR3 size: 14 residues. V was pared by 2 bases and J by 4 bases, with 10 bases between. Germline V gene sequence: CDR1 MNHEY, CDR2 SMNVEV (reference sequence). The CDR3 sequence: CASSLVTGSDTQYF. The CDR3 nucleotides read TGTGCCAGCAGTTTAGTTACAGGGTCAGATACGCAGTATTTT.

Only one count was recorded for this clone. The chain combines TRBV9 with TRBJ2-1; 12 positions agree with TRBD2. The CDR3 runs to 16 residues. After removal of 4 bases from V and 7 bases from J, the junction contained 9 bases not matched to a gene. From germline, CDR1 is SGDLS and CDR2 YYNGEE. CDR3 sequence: CASSQRLAGVRNEQFF. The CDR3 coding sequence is TGTGCCAGCAGCCAACGACTAGCGGGAGTAAGAAATGAGCAGTTCTTC.

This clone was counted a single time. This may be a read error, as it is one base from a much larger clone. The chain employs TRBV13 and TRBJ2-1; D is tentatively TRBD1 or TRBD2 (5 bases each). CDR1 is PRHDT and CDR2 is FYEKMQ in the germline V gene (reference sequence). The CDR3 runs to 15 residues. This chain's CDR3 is CASRQSGTRYNGQFF. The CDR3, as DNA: TGTGCCAGCAGACAGTCCGGGACCAGATACAATGGGCAGTTCTTC. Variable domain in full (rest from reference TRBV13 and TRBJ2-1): AAGVIQSPRHLIKEKRETATLKCYPIPRHDTVYWYQQGPGQDPQFLISFYEKMQSDKGSIPDRFSAQQFSDYHSELNMSSLELGDSALYFCASRQSGTRYNGQFFGPGTRLTVL.

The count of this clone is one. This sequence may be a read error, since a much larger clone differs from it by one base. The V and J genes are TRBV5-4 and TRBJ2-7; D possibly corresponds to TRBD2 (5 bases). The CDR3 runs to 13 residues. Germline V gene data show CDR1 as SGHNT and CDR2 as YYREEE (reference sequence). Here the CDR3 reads CASSPRTGYERYF. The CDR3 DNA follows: TGTGCCAGCAGCCCGAGGACGGGATACGAGCGGTACTTC.

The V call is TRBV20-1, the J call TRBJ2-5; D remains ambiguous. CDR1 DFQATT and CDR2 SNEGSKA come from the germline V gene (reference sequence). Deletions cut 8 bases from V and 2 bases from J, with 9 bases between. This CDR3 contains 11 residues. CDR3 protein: CSPRYQETQYF. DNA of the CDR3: TGCAGTCCCCGATATCAAGAGACCCAGTACTTC.

The CDR3, as DNA: TGTGCCAGCAGCCCGAGAGGGACAGGGAGCAACACCGGGGAGCTGTTTTTT. Translation gives CASSPRGTGSNTGELFF. The chain recombines TRBV7-3 with TRBJ2-2, with 9 bases matching TRBD1. V gave up 5 bases and J gave up 2 bases; unmatched junction bases: 9. The CDR3 extends over 17 amino acids. CDR1 SGHTA and CDR2 FQGTGA come from the germline V gene.

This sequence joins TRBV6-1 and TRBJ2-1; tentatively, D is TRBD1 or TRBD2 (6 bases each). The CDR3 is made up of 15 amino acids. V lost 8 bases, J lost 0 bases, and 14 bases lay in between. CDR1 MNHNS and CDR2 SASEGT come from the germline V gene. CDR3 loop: CASEVGGSSYNEQFF. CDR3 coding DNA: TGTGCCAGCGAGGTAGGGGGGAGCTCCTACAATGAGCAGTTCTTC.

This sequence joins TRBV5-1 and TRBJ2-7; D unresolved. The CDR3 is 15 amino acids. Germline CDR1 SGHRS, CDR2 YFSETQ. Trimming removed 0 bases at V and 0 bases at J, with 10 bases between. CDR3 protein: CASSLAATYSYEQYF. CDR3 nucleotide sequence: TGCGCCAGCAGCTTGGCCGCCACCTACTCCTACGAGCAGTACTTC.

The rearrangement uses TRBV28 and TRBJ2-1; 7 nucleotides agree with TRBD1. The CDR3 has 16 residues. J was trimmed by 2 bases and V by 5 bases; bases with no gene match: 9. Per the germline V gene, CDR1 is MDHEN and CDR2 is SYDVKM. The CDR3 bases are TGTGCCAGCAGTGCTACCCCCGGGACAGCCTACAATGAGCAGTTCTTC. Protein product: CASSATPGTAYNEQFF.

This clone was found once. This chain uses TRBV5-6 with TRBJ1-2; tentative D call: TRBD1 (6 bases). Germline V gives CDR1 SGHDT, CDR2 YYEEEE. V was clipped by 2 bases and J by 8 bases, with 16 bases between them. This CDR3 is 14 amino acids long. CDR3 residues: CASSFWLRGEGYTF. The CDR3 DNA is TGTGCCAGCAGCTTTTGGCTCAGGGGTGAAGGCTACACCTTC.

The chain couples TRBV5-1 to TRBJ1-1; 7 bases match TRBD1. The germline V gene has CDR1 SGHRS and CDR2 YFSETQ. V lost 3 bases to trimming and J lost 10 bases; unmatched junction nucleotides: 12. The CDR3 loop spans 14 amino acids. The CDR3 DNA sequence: TGCGCCAGCAGCTCCGGGACAGCCTTTTTTCGAGCTTTCTTT. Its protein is CASSSGTAFFRAFF.

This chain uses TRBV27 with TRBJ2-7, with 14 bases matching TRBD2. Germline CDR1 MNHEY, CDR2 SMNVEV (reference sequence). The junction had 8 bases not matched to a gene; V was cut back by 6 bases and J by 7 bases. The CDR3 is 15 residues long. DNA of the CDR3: TGTGCCAGCAGCGGGACTAGCGGGAGCGTGGGGGAGCAGTACTTC. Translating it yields CASSGTSGSVGEQYF.

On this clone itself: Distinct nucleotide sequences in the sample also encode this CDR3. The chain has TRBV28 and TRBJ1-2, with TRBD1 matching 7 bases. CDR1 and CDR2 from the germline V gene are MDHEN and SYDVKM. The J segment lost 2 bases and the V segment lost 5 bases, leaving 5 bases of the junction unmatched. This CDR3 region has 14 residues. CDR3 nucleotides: TGTGCCAGCAGTCTGACAGGGCCGAACTATGGCTACACCTTC. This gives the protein CASSLTGPNYGYTF.